These 8 T cell receptor beta chains share one sample of origin, sequenced in a study of blood T cell repertoires in COVID-19. Clones were sequenced by immunoSEQ multiplex PCR, and TCRdb holds only the in-frame ones, with some missing. The profile shows over 70,000 clones, about nine tenths of them singletons. Material for sequencing was peripheral blood. The receptors stem from a man over 45 with COVID-19, enrolled during active disease.

The CDR3 DNA sequence: TGCAGCGTTGAGGCAAGACTAGCGGGAGGGCCACATGAGCAGTTCTTC. As protein: CSVEARLAGGPHEQFF. The chain employs TRBV29-1 and TRBJ2-1; 14 nucleotides align to TRBD2. The ends lost 3 bases at V and 8 bases at J; junction bases unmatched: 9. The CDR3 runs to 16 residues. Germline V gene data show CDR1 as SQVTM and CDR2 as ANQGSEA.

The chain joins TRBV2 to TRBJ2-5, with 12 bases that match TRBD2. The CDR3 is 15 amino acids. The germline V gene encodes CDR1 SNHLY and CDR2 FYNNEI. With V trimmed by 6 bases and J by 7 bases, 9 bases remained unmatched. The CDR3 spells CASSLTSGSTGTQYF. The CDR3 region has the DNA TGTGCCAGCAGCCTGACTAGCGGGAGTACAGGGACCCAGTACTTC.

The chain links TRBV28 to TRBJ2-3, with 7 bases matching TRBD2. Germline V gives CDR1 MDHEN, CDR2 SYDVKM. V lost 3 bases, J lost 2 bases, and 5 bases stayed unmatched. The CDR3 has 15 amino acids. The CDR3, as DNA: TGTGCCAGCAGTTTTTTGCGGGAGAACACAGATACGCAGTATTTT. Protein sequence: CASSFLRENTDTQYF.

CDR3 sequence (DNA): TGTGCCATCAGTGAGTCGGACAGGGCGGGGAATGAGCAGTTCTTC. Its protein product is CAISESDRAGNEQFF. The genes are TRBV10-3 and TRBJ2-1; TRBD1 aligns across 8 bases. The CDR3 consists of 15 residues. Losses at the gene ends were 0 bases for V and 7 bases for J; bases not matched to a gene: 5. Germline loops: CDR1 ENHRY, CDR2 SYGVKD.

The chain links TRBV28 to TRBJ1-5, with 9 bases lining up with TRBD1. V lost 9 bases, J lost 7 bases, and 7 bases stayed unmatched. CDR3 length: 13 amino acids. Germline V gene data show CDR1 as MDHEN and CDR2 as SYDVKM. The CDR3 nucleotides read TGTGCCAGTATTACAGGGGGCCGGCAGCCCCAGCATTTT. Residues: CASITGGRQPQHF.

This rearrangement joins TRBV4-1 to TRBJ2-6, with TRBD1 matching 12 bases. The germline CDR1 and CDR2 sequences are MGHRA and YSYEKL. Trimming removed 0 bases from V and 2 bases from J; junction bases left unmatched: 8. This CDR3 has 20 residues. CDR3 region: CASSQDGMGQGAAGANVLTF. CDR3 coding DNA: TGCGCCAGCAGCCAAGATGGGATGGGACAGGGGGCGGCTGGGGCCAACGTCCTGACTTTC.

This clone was detected once. This rearrangement joins TRBV28 to TRBJ1-2; 7 nucleotides align to TRBD1. With V trimmed by 7 bases and J by 3 bases, 5 bases remained unmatched. Germline CDR1 reads MDHEN; CDR2 reads SYDVKM. The CDR3 length is 13 residues. The CDR3, as DNA: TGTGCCAGCACCCTGGGACAGCACTATGGCTACACCTTC. Protein: CASTLGQHYGYTF.

The chain has TRBV4-1 and TRBJ2-2, with a tentative D call TRBD1 (6 bases). This CDR3 spans 17 amino acids. The germline CDR1 and CDR2 sequences are MGHRA and YSYEKL. Deletions cut 1 base from V and 3 bases from J, with 15 bases between. The CDR3 nucleotides read TGCGCCAGCAGCCAAGGAGGTCGGACAGACCACACCGGGGAGCTGTTTTTT. Encoded protein: CASSQGGRTDHTGELFF.